The clone carrying this TCR beta chain was detected only once. Its specificity is unknown. Assay used: immunoSEQ multiplex PCR; TCRdb lists only in-frame clones, some missing. The sample lists around 1,500 clones; around 90% were seen once. Template was genomic DNA from frozen, unsorted single-cell suspensions. The data derive from a study of immune cell composition in non-small cell lung cancer. Background on the study: Tumours were mainly lung adenocarcinoma or squamous cell carcinoma. Findings of the study overall: Clones >0.5% enriched in tumour were rarer in adenocarcinoma (about 35%) than squamous (about 80%).

Per germline, CDR1 LNHDA and CDR2 SQIVND (reference sequence). The CDR3 has 14 residues. V lost 7 bases and J lost 0, with 10 bases in between. This receptor was identified in a human donor with non-small cell lung cancer. J is TRBJ1-3 and V is TRBV19; D remains ambiguous. Source material: lung tumor tissue. DNA of the CDR3: TGTGCCAGTAAGGCAACAGACTCTGGAAACACCATATATTTT. Translation gives CASKATDSGNTIYF.